This TCR beta chain was observed in a study of cytomegalovirus exposure and HLA in healthy donors. CDR1 and CDR2 from the germline V gene are LGHNT and FRNRAP. V lost 6 bases and J 4 bases, leaving 16 bases between the germline ends. This CDR3 has 15 amino acids. Primers for the PCR totalled 60 Vbeta and 13 Jbeta. Assay: immunoSEQ multiplex PCR; the TCRdb copy retains only in-frame clones and omits some. This sample's table has 160,000 or so clones. Findings and caveats of the study: Rare sequences made up most TCRs, while some public TCRs were found in many donors.

A remark on this clone: The antigen is undetermined.

The receptor's source is a man aged 25-45 years in good health and CMV-seronegative. Sequenced input: PBMCs. The rearrangement uses TRBV12-5 and TRBJ2-1, with D possibly TRBD2 on 7 matching bases. The CDR3 DNA is TGTGCTAGTGGGAAGGGGGAGGGCATTTACAATGAGCAGTTCTTC. It yields the protein CASGKGEGIYNEQFF.